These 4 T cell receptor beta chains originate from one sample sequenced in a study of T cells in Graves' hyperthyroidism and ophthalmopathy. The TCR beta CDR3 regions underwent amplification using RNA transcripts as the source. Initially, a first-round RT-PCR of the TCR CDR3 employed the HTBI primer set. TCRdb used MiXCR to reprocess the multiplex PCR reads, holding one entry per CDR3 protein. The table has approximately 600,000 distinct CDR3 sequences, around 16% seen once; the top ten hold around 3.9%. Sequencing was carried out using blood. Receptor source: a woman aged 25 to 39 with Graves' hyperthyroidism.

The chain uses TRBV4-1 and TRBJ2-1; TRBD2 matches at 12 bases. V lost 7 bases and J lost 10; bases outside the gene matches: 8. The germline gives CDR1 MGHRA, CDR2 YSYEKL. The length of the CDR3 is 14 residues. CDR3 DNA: TGCGCCAGCAACCGTCCTAGCGGGAGGGGCGAGCAGTTCTTC. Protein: CASNRPSGRGEQFF.

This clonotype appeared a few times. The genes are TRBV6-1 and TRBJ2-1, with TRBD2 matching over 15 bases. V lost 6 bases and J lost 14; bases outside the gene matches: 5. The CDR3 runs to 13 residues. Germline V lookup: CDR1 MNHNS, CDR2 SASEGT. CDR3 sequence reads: CASRGLAGGPEFF. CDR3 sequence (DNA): TGTGCCAGCAGAGGACTAGCGGGAGGGCCGGAGTTCTTC.

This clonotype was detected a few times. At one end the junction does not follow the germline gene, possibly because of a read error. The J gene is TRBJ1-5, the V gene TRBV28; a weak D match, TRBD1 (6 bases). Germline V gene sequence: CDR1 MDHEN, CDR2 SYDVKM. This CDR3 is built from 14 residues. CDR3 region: CASSLTGHNQLQHF. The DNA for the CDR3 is TGTGCCAGCAGTTTAACAGGGCACAATCAGCTCCAGCATTTT.

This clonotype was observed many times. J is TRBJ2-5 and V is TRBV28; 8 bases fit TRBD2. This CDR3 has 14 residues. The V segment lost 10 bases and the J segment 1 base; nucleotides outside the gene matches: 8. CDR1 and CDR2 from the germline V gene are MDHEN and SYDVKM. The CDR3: CATMGTSSQETQYF. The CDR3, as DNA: TGTGCCACCATGGGGACTAGTTCCCAAGAGACCCAGTACTTC.